The next 16 T cell receptor beta chains were all read from a single sample in a study of T and B cells in COVID-19 patients (dated by TCRdb to the early 2020s). Genomic DNA extracted from blood, in amounts of roughly 220-550 ng, served as the starting material for amplifying TRB repertoires. Sequencing used an Illumina MiSeq. Multiplex PCR with BIOMED2 TRB-A/B primer pools was used to amplify TRB rearrangements. The public sequencing data were trimmed at Q25 with fastp and processed into clonotypes with MiXCR by TCRdb, which kept only in-frame beta chains. Identical CDR3 proteins give one entry, which carries the most common genes and DNA. This sample is represented by approximately 6,700 distinct CDR3 sequences; under 25% of them were singletons. 3.6% of the sample rests with the top ten. The source material was blood. These receptors were collected from a human donor who had recovered from COVID-19.

This clonotype is judged medium-sized. This rearrangement joins TRBV30 to TRBJ1-3; TRBD1 matches 8 bases. Losses at the gene ends were 4 bases for V and 0 bases for J; bases not matched to a gene: 5. From germline, CDR1 is GTSNPN and CDR2 SVGIG (reference sequence). CDR3 size: 15 residues. Here the CDR3 reads CAWTAGGPSGNTIYF. As DNA, the CDR3 is TGTGCCTGGACGGCAGGGGGCCCCTCTGGAAACACCATATATTTT.

Regarding this clonotype: A clone one base away is much larger, so this may be a read error. The final CDR3 position lacks the conserved phenylalanine or tryptophan, pointing to a likely read error. The CDR3 DNA follows: TGTGCCAGCAGCCAAGATCCCTTCTACGAGCAGTACTTA. Protein product: CASSQDPFYEQYL. J is TRBJ2-7 and V is TRBV14; D call uncertain. The CDR3 contains 13 residues. Germline-derived CDR1 and CDR2 are SGHDN and FVKESK. The germline V and J ends were trimmed by 0 bases and 3 bases, with 6 bases remaining between them.

This clonotype was recorded a few times. The chain links TRBV6-6 to TRBJ1-5; D uncertain. The germline V and J ends were trimmed by 10 bases and 4 bases, with 11 bases remaining between them. This CDR3 spans 12 amino acids. Looked up from germline, CDR1 is MNHNY and CDR2 is SVGAGI (reference sequence). Written as DNA, the CDR3 is TGTGCCACCCGGACGGGTAATCAGCCCCAGCATTTT. As protein: CATRTGNQPQHF.

This clonotype is categorized as medium-sized. CDR3 sequence: CASSYSIGVGGFGTDTQYF. The CDR3, as DNA: TGTGCCAGCAGTTACTCGATCGGTGTCGGGGGTTTCGGAACAGATACGCAGTATTTT. The V and J genes are TRBV6-6 and TRBJ2-3, with a possible D match to TRBD2 (6 bases). The CDR3 contains 19 residues. V gave up 0 bases and J gave up 3 bases, with 22 bases separating them. Germline values: CDR1 MNHNY, CDR2 SVGAGI (reference sequence).

This clonotype was picked up many times. The rearrangement uses TRBV12-3 or TRBV12-4 and TRBJ1-2; unclear D gene. This CDR3 region has 14 residues. Trimming pared 2 bases from V and 0 bases from J, leaving 7 bases between. The CDR3 here is CASSLQAANYGYTF. DNA for the CDR3: TGTGCCAGCAGTTTACAAGCAGCTAACTATGGCTACACCTTC.

This clonotype qualifies as medium-sized. The chain is built from TRBV5-4 and TRBJ2-7; D uncertain. Germline CDR1 is SGHNT and CDR2 is YYREEE (reference sequence). The CDR3 is made up of 9 amino acids. V shed 5 bases and J shed 6 bases, with 3 bases lying between them. CDR3 protein: CASRTEQYF. CDR3 coding DNA: TGTGCCAGCAGGACCGAGCAGTACTTC. Filled out from reference TRBV5-4 and TRBJ2-7, the complete variable domain reads ETGVTQSPTHLIKTRGQQVTLRCSSQSGHNTVSWYQQALGQGPQFIFQYYREEENGRGNFPPRFSGLQFPNYSSELNVNALELDDSALYLCASRTEQYFGPGTRLTVT.

This clonotype was picked up many times. The chain carries TRBV6-2 or TRBV6-3 and TRBJ2-7; D is unresolved. The CDR3 is 14 residues long. The V end was cut by 4 bases, the J end by 10 bases, with 20 bases between. Per the germline V gene, CDR1 is MNHEY and CDR2 is SVGEGT. The CDR3 protein is CASSSSERPFNQYF. The CDR3 region has the DNA TGTGCCAGCAGTTCATCCGAACGGCCCTTTAACCAGTACTTC.

This chain links TRBV6-1 with TRBJ2-2; D possibly matches TRBD1 or TRBD2 (5 bases each). Trimming shortened V by 0 bases and J by 6 bases, and 17 bases separated the two germline ends. This CDR3 spans 17 amino acids. Germline V CDR1 and CDR2: MNHNS, SASEGT. CDR3 loop: CASSEAAPGTLAGELFF. In nucleotides, the CDR3 is TGTGCCAGCAGTGAAGCGGCACCCGGGACCTTAGCCGGGGAGCTGTTTTTT.

The V gene is TRBV5-1, the J gene TRBJ2-5; TRBD2 matches at 8 bases. Losses at the gene ends were 6 bases for V and 0 bases for J; bases not matched to a gene: 7. Per germline, CDR1 SGHRS and CDR2 YFSETQ. The CDR3 is 15 amino acids. In nucleotides, the CDR3 is TGCGCCAGCACCTTCCAGCGGGGGAACCAAGAGACCCAGTACTTC. Encoded protein: CASTFQRGNQETQYF.

This rearrangement joins TRBV7-9 to TRBJ2-5, with 9 positions matching TRBD1. CDR1 SEHNR and CDR2 FQNEAQ come from the germline V gene (reference sequence). The ends lost 6 bases at V and 3 bases at J; junction bases unmatched: 14. The CDR3 spans 17 residues. This CDR3 is CASREFTGGPLKETQYF. In DNA form, the CDR3 reads TGTGCCAGCAGGGAGTTTACAGGGGGCCCCTTGAAAGAGACCCAGTACTTC.

The chain carries TRBV5-1 and TRBJ2-7; 9 bases line up with TRBD1. CDR1 and CDR2 from the germline V gene are SGHRS and YFSETQ. V lost 5 bases to trimming and J lost 5 bases; unmatched junction nucleotides: 14. CDR3 size: 16 residues. The CDR3 is CASRRSQGAQRDEQYF. CDR3 sequence (DNA): TGCGCCAGCAGAAGGTCACAGGGGGCCCAGCGGGACGAGCAGTACTTC.

The rearrangement joins TRBV6-5 to TRBJ2-7; the D gene is possibly TRBD1 (7 bases). The V end lost 4 bases, the J end lost 0 bases, and 19 bases lay between the germline ends. CDR3 length: 17 residues. Germline-derived CDR1 and CDR2 are MNHEY and SVGAGI. Written as DNA, the CDR3 is TGTGCCAGCAGTTGGCCGGTAGGAGGGGGCCGCTCCTACGAGCAGTACTTC. This gives the protein CASSWPVGGGRSYEQYF.

The genes are TRBV20-1 and TRBJ2-7, with D possibly matching TRBD1 (6 bases). Per germline, CDR1 DFQATT and CDR2 SNEGSKA (reference sequence). The CDR3 extends over 13 amino acids. V dropped 6 bases and J dropped 2 bases, with 14 bases sitting between them. DNA of the CDR3: TGCAGTGCCCTGGACGGGACACCCTACGAGCAGTACTTC. Protein sequence: CSALDGTPYEQYF.

The table lists this clonotype with a few counts. This rearrangement joins TRBV6-4 to TRBJ1-6, with TRBD1 as a possible D gene (6 bases). Per germline, CDR1 MRHNA and CDR2 SNTAGT. CDR3 length: 13 residues. V lost 6 bases, J lost 6 bases, and 9 bases lay in between. CDR3 sequence: CASRDSLNSPLHF. Written as DNA, the CDR3 is TGTGCCAGCAGGGACAGCCTTAATTCACCCCTCCACTTT.

This clonotype is judged medium-sized. The CDR3 sequence is CASSYSIYDEQYF. The CDR3 coding sequence is TGTGCCAGCAGTTACTCGATTTACGACGAGCAGTACTTC. The chain combines TRBV6-5 with TRBJ2-7; no firm D call. Between the trimmed V and J ends, which lost 0 bases and 5 bases, there was a span of 8 bases. Germline V gene lookup returns CDR1 MNHEY and CDR2 SVGAGI. The CDR3 runs 13 residues.

This clonotype was picked up one time. The rearrangement uses TRBV19 and TRBJ2-6, with D possibly matching TRBD2 (5 bases). Germline lookup yields CDR1 LNHDA and CDR2 SQIVND (reference sequence). The CDR3 runs 14 residues. V shed 6 bases and J shed 4 bases, with 10 bases lying between them. The CDR3, as DNA: TGTGCCAGTAGGTCGGACTTAGGGGCCAACGTCCTGACTTTC. This codes for CASRSDLGANVLTF.